The 2 T cell receptor beta chains below were found in one sample sequenced in a study of T cells after yellow fever vaccination. TCRdb re-derived calls from the 5' RACE reads in MiXCR, one entry per CDR3 protein. The sample has over 100,000 distinct CDR3 sequences, approximately 8.4% seen once. The sample here was CD8+ T cells sorted from PBMCs, taken 45 days after the yellow fever booster vaccination. These receptors originate from a man aged 25 to 45 who received the YFV17D yellow fever vaccine.

This clonotype was found many times. The chain joins TRBV27 to TRBJ2-7; D is uncertain. This CDR3 is 14 amino acids long. Germline assignment: CDR1 MNHEY and CDR2 SMNVEV (reference sequence). Trimming took 0 bases from V and 2 from J, leaving 8 bases between them. This CDR3 reads CASSLSTGPYEQYF. The CDR3, as DNA: TGTGCCAGCAGTTTATCAACCGGCCCCTACGAGCAGTACTTC.

This clonotype was seen a few times. V is TRBV5-1 and J is TRBJ2-7, with D maybe TRBD1 (6 bases). The V gene lost 2 bases and the J gene lost 5 bases, with 11 bases spanning the gap. The CDR3 contains 13 residues. Germline-derived CDR1 and CDR2 are SGHRS and YFSETQ. CDR3 residues: CASSFRPGDEQYF. The CDR3 DNA sequence: TGCGCCAGCAGCTTTCGGCCAGGGGACGAGCAGTACTTC. Combining the CDR3 with reference TRBV5-1 and TRBJ2-7 gives the whole variable domain KAGVTQTPRYLIKTRGQQVTLSCSPISGHRSVSWYQQTPGQGLQFLFEYFSETQRNKGNFPGRFSGRQFSNSRSEMNVSTLELGDSALYLCASSFRPGDEQYFGPGTRLTVT.